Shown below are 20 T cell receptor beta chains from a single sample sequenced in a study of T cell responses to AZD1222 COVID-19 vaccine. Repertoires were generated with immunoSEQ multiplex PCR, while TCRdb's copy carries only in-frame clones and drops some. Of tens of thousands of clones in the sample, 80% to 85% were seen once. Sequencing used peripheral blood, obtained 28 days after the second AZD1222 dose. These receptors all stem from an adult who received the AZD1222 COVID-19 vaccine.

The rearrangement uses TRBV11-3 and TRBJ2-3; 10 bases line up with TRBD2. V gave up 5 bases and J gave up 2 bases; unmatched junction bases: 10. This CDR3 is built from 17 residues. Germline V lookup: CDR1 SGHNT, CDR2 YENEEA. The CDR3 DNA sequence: TGTGCCAGCAGCCTTCGGACTAGCGGACTAGACACAGATACGCAGTATTTT. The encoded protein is CASSLRTSGLDTDTQYF.

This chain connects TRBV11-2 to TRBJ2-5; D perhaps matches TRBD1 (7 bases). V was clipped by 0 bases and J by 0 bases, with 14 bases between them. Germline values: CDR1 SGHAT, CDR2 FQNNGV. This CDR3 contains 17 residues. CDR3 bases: TGTGCCAGCAGCTTAGATAACGCAGGGGGGTACCAAGAGACCCAGTACTTC. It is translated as CASSLDNAGGYQETQYF.

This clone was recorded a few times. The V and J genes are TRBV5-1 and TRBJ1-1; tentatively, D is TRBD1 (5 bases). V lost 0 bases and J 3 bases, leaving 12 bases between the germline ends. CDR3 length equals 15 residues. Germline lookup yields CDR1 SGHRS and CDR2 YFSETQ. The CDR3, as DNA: TGCGCCAGCAGCTTGGGAGGGACGAGAGACACTGAAGCTTTCTTT. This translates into CASSLGGTRDTEAFF.

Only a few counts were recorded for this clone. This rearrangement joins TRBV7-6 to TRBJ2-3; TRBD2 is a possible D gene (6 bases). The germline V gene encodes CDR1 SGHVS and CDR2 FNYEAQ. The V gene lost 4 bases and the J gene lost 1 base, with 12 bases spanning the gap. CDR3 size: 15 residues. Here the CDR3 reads CASSSTSGGTDTQYF. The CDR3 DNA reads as TGTGCCAGCAGCTCGACTAGTGGGGGCACAGATACGCAGTATTTT.

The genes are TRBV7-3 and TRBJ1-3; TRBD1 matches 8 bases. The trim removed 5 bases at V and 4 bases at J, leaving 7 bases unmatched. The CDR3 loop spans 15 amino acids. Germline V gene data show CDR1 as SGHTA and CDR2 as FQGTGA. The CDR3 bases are TGTGCCAGCAGCCGCGACAGGGGTTCAGGAAACACCATATATTTT. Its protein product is CASSRDRGSGNTIYF. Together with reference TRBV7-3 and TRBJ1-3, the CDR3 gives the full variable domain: GAGVSQTPSNKVTEKGKYVELRCDPISGHTALYWYRQSLGQGPEFLIYFQGTGAADDSGLPNDRFFAVRPEGSVSTLKIQRTERGDSAVYLCASSRDRGSGNTIYFGEGSWLTVV.

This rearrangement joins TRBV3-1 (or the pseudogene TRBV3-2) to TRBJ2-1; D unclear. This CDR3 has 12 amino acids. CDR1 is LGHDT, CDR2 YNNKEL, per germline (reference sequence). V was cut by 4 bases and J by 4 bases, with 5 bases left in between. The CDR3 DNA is TGTGCCAGCAGCCGACAATACAATGAGCAGTTCTTC. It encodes CASSRQYNEQFF.

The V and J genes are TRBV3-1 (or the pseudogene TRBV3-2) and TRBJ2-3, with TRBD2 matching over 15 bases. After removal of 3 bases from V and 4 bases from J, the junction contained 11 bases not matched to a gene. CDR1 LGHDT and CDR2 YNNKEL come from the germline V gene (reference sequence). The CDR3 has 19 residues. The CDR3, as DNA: TGTGCCAGCAGCCACGGACTAGCGGGGGGGTTCCTCCGGGCAGATACGCAGTATTTT. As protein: CASSHGLAGGFLRADTQYF.

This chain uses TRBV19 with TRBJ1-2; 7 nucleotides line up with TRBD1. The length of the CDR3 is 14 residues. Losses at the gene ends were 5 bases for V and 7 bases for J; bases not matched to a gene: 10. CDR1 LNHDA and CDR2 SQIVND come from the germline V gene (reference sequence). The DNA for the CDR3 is TGTGCCAGTAGTGCCCCCCGGGACAGCCTTGGCTACACCTTC. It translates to CASSAPRDSLGYTF.

The CDR3 DNA is TGTGCCAGCAGCTTAAGCTCTGGACAGGGGTCGGATACGCAGTATTTT. Its translation is CASSLSSGQGSDTQYF. The chain has TRBV11-1 and TRBJ2-3; 9 bases map to TRBD1. The CDR3 extends over 16 amino acids. Germline trimming cut 2 bases from V and 6 bases from J; bases unmatched to any gene: 9. In germline, CDR1 is SGHAT, CDR2 FQDESV (reference sequence).

The DNA for the CDR3 is TGCGCCAGCAGTCAATCAACAGCGTCGAGGGGGAAGGGTCAGCCCCAGCATTTT. It encodes CASSQSTASRGKGQPQHF. The chain recombines TRBV23-1 with TRBJ1-5; possibly TRBD1 for D (6 bases). TRBV23-1 belongs to the ORF category, with a function that is uncertain. This CDR3 has 18 residues. V was pared by 0 bases and J by 6 bases, with 21 bases between.

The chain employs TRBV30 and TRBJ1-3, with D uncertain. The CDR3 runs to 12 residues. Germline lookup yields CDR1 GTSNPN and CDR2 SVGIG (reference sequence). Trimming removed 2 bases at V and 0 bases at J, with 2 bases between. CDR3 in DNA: TGTGCCTGGAGTCCCTCTGGAAACACCATATATTTT. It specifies CAWSPSGNTIYF.

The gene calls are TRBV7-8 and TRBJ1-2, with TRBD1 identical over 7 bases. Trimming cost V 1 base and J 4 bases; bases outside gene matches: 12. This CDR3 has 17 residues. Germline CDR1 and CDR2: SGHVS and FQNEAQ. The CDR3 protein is CASSLGVGTDNFYGYTF. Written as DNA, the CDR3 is TGTGCCAGCAGCTTAGGAGTTGGGACAGACAACTTCTATGGCTACACCTTC.

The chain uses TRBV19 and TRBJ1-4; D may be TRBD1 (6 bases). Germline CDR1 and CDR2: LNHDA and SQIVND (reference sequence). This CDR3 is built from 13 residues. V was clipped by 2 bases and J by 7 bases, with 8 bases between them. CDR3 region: CASSITGSEKLFF. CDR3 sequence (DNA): TGTGCCAGTAGTATAACAGGGTCTGAAAAACTGTTTTTT.

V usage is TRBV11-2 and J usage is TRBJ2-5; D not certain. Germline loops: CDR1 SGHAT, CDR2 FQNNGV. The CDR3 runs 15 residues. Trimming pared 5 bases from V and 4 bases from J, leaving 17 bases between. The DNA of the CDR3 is TGTGCCAGCAGCCCCCGGCAGGCCTTACTAGAGACCCAGTACTTC. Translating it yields CASSPRQALLETQYF.

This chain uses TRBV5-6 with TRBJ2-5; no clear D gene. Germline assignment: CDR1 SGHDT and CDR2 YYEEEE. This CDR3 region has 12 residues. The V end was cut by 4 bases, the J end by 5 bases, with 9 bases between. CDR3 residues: CASSQYWETQYF. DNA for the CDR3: TGTGCCAGCAGCCAGTATTGGGAGACCCAGTACTTC.

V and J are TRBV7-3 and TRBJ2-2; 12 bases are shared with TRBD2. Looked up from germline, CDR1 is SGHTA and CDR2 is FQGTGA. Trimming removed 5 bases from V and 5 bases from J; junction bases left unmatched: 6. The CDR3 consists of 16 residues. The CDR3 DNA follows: TGTGCCAGCAGCCCTCCTAGCGGGGGGGCAACCGGGGAGCTGTTTTTT. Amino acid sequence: CASSPPSGGATGELFF. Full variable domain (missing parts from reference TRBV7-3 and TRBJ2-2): GAGVSQTPSNKVTEKGKYVELRCDPISGHTALYWYRQSLGQGPEFLIYFQGTGAADDSGLPNDRFFAVRPEGSVSTLKIQRTERGDSAVYLCASSPPSGGATGELFFGEGSRLTVL.

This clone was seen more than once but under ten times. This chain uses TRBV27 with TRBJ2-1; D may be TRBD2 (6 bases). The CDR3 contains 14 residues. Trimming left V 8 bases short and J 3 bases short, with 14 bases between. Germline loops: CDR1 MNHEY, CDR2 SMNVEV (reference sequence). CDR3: CASRSSGDYNEQFF. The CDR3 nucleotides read TGTGCCAGCCGATCGTCGGGGGACTACAATGAGCAGTTCTTC.

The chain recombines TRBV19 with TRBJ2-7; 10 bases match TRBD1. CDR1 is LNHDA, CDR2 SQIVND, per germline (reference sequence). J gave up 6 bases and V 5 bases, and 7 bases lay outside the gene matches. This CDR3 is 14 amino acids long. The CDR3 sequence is CASSWGQGLSEQYF. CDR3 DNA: TGTGCCAGTAGTTGGGGACAGGGGCTCTCCGAGCAGTACTTC.

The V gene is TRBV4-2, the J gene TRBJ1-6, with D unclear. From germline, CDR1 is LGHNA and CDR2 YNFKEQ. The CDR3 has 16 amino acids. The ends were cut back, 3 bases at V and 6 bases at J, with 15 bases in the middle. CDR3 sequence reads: CASSQAEPRGNSPLHF. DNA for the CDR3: TGTGCCAGCAGCCAGGCCGAACCACGCGGTAATTCACCCCTCCACTTT.

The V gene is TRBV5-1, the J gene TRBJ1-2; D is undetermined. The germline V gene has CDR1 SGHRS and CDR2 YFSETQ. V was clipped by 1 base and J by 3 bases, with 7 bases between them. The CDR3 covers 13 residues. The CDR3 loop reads CASSLSGYYGYTF. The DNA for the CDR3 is TGCGCCAGCAGCTTGTCAGGCTACTATGGCTACACCTTC. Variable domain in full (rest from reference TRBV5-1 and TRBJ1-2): KAGVTQTPRYLIKTRGQQVTLSCSPISGHRSVSWYQQTPGQGLQFLFEYFSETQRNKGNFPGRFSGRQFSNSRSEMNVSTLELGDSALYLCASSLSGYYGYTFGSGTRLTVV.